This T cell receptor beta chain originates from a study of blood T cell repertoires in COVID-19. Clones were sequenced by immunoSEQ multiplex PCR, and TCRdb holds only the in-frame ones, with some missing. The table lists about 200,000 clones, just over 85% of them singletons. Trimming took off 5 bases at V and 0 bases at J, with 10 bases between the two ends. The CDR3 is 14 residues long. The V gene's germline CDR1 is SNHLY and CDR2 FYNNEI. The source of this sequence is a man between 18 and 35 years old with active or convalescent COVID-19. This chain joins TRBV2 and TRBJ1-2, with a tentative D call TRBD1 (6 bases). The specimen was peripheral blood. The CDR3 protein is CASSSQGPNYGYTF. The DNA for the CDR3 is TGTGCCAGCAGTTCACAGGGTCCTAACTATGGCTACACCTTC.